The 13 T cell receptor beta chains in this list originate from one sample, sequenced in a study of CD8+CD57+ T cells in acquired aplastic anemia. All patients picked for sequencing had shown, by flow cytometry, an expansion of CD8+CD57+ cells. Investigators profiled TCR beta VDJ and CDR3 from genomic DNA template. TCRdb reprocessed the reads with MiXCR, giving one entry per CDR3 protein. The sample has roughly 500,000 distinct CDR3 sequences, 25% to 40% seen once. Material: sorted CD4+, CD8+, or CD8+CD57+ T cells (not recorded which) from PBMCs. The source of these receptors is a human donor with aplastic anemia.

The CDR3 nucleotides are TGCGCCAGCGGACTAGCGGAGGGGGATACGCAGTATTTT. Its protein product is CASGLAEGDTQYF. The chain recombines TRBV10-1 with TRBJ2-3; 10 bases map to TRBD2. The CDR3 has 13 residues. Losses at the gene ends were 8 bases for V and 6 bases for J; bases not matched to a gene: 5. From germline, CDR1 is WNHNN and CDR2 SYGVQD (reference sequence).

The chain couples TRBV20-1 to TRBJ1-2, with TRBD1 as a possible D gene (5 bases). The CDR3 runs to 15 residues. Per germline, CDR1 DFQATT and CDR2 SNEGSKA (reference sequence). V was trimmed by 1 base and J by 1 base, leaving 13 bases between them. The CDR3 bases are TGCAGTGCTAGAGTGGCCAGGGACTTTAACTATGGCTACACCTTC. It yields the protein CSARVARDFNYGYTF.

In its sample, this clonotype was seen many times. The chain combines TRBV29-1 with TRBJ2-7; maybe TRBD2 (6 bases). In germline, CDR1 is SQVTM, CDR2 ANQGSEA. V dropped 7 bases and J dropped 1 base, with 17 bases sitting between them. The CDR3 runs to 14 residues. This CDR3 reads CSGLAGTSSYEQYF. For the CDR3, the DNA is TGCAGCGGCCTGGCCGGGACTTCATCCTACGAGCAGTACTTC.

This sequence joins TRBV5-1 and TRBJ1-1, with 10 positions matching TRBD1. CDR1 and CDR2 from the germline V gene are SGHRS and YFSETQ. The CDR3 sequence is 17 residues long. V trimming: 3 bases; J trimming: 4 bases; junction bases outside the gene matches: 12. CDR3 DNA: TGCGCCAGCAGCTCTCGACCGGGACAGGGGCAAGGCACTGAAGCTTTCTTT. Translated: CASSSRPGQGQGTEAFF.

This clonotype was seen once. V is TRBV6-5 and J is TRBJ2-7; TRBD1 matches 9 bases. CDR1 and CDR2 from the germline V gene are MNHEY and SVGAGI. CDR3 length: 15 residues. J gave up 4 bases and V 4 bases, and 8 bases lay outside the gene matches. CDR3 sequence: CASSSLGTGIYEQYF. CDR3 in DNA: TGTGCCAGCAGTTCGCTCGGGACAGGGATTTACGAGCAGTACTTC.

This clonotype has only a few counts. The CDR3 loop is CSTNSKHKSRTEAFF. For the CDR3, the DNA is TGCAGTACTAACTCCAAACATAAGAGCCGCACTGAAGCTTTCTTT. The chain joins TRBV20-1 to TRBJ1-1, with D uncertain. V gave up 8 bases and J gave up 4 bases, with 23 bases separating them. Germline V CDR1 and CDR2: DFQATT, SNEGSKA (reference sequence). This CDR3 spans 15 amino acids.

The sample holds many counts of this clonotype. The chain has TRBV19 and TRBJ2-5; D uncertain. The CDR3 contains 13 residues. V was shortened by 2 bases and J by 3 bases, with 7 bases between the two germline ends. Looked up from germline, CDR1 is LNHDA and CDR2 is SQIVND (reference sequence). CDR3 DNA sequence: TGTGCCAGTAGTATAAACCAGAAAGAGACCCAGTACTTC. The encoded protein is CASSINQKETQYF.

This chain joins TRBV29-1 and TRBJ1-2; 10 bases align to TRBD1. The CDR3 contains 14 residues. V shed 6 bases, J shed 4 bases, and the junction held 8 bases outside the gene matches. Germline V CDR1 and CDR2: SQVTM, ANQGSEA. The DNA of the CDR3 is TGCAGCGTAGACGGGACAGGGGTTAGCTATGGCTACACCTTC. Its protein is CSVDGTGVSYGYTF.

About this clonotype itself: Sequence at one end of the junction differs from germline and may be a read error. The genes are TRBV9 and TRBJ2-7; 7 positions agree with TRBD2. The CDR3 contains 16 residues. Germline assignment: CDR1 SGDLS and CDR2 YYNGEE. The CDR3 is CASGVGSALAPYEQYF. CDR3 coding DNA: TGTGCCAGCGGCGTAGGGAGCGCACTAGCGCCGTACGAGCAGTACTTC. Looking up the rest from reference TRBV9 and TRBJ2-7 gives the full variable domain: DSGVTQTPKHLITATGQRVTLRCSPRSGDLSVYWYQQSLDQGLQFLIQYYNGEERAKGNILERFSAQQFPDLHSELNLSSLELGDSALYFCASGVGSALAPYEQYFGPGTRLTVT.

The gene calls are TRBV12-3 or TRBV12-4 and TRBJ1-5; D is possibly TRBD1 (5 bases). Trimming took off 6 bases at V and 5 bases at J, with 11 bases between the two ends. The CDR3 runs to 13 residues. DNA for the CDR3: TGTGCCAGCAGAGAGACAGAATATCAGCCCCAGCATTTT. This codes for CASRETEYQPQHF.

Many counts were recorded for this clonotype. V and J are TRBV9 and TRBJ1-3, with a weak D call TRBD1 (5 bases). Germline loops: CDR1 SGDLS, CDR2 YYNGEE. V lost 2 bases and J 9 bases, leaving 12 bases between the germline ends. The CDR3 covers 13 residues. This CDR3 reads CASSVEGDGTIYF. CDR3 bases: TGTGCCAGCAGCGTCGAAGGGGATGGCACCATATATTTT.

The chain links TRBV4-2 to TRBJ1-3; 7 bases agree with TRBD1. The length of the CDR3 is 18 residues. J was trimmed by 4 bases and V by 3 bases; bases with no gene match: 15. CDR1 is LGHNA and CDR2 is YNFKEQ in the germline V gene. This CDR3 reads CASSQGPPIQGGGNTIYF. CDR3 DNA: TGTGCCAGCAGCCAGGGGCCTCCTATCCAGGGGGGAGGAAACACCATATATTTT.

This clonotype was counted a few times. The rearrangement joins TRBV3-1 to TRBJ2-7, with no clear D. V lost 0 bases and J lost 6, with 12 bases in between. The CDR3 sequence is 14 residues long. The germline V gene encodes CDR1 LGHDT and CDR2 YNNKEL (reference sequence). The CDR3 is CASSQDAHSREQYF. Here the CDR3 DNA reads TGTGCCAGCAGCCAAGATGCTCATAGTCGCGAGCAGTACTTC.